This is a list of T cell receptor beta chains from one sample in a study of cytomegalovirus exposure and HLA in healthy donors. Some clones are missing from TCRdb's copy, which holds only in-frame ones; the method was immunoSEQ multiplex PCR. The repertoire holds 190,000 or so clones, about four fifths seen once, with approximately 3% in the top ten. The sample was PBMCs. The source of these receptors is a young woman in good health and CMV-seropositive. The CDR3 runs from the conserved cysteine through the conserved F or W. A D gene is named only where the DNA matches it firmly.

j_call: TRBJ1-1; v_call: TRBV6-5; d_call: -; cdr3_aa: CASSYSRTPNTEAFF
j_call: TRBJ2-7; v_call: TRBV4-3; d_call: TRBD2; cdr3_aa: CASSQVWRGGYEQYF
j_call: TRBJ2-1; v_call: TRBV7-9; d_call: TRBD1; cdr3_aa: CASRKGQGKYNEQFF
j_call: TRBJ1-6; v_call: TRBV7-2; d_call: -; cdr3_aa: CASSLYPGIYSPLHF
j_call: TRBJ1-2; v_call: TRBV9; d_call: TRBD1; cdr3_aa: CASSVTGIYGYTF
j_call: TRBJ2-7; v_call: TRBV21-1; d_call: -; cdr3_aa: CASSKVSSGGTLRLRYEQYF
j_call: TRBJ2-3; v_call: TRBV30; d_call: -; cdr3_aa: CAWTFGDTQYF
j_call: TRBJ1-5; v_call: TRBV7-6; d_call: -; cdr3_aa: CASSLAAGNQPQHF
j_call: TRBJ2-2; v_call: TRBV19; d_call: TRBD1; cdr3_aa: CASRDRGVSTGELFF
j_call: TRBJ2-5; v_call: TRBV6-1; d_call: -; cdr3_aa: CASRPGQYQETQYF
j_call: TRBJ2-7; v_call: TRBV4-1; d_call: TRBD1; cdr3_aa: CASSQGADRVTYEQYF
j_call: TRBJ1-2; v_call: TRBV6-1; d_call: -; cdr3_aa: CASGEEGYGYTF
j_call: TRBJ1-3; v_call: TRBV5-4; d_call: -; cdr3_aa: CASSSGGSSSGNTIYF
j_call: TRBJ1-4; v_call: TRBV27; d_call: -; cdr3_aa: CASSPSGLVASEKLFF
j_call: TRBJ2-5; v_call: TRBV2; d_call: TRBD2; cdr3_aa: CASRGLRLAGEETQYF
j_call: TRBJ2-3; v_call: TRBV6-1; d_call: TRBD2; cdr3_aa: CASSYSGPTDTQYF
j_call: TRBJ2-3; v_call: TRBV29-1; d_call: -; cdr3_aa: CSAGILTDTQYF
j_call: TRBJ1-1; v_call: TRBV29-1; d_call: -; cdr3_aa: CSVGQTEAFF
j_call: TRBJ2-7; v_call: TRBV5-4; d_call: TRBD1; cdr3_aa: CASSLEQGGSYEQYF
j_call: TRBJ2-5; v_call: TRBV4-1; d_call: -; cdr3_aa: CASSQAPLAETQYF
j_call: TRBJ1-5; v_call: TRBV7-8; d_call: -; cdr3_aa: CASSLRESNQPQHF
j_call: TRBJ2-1; v_call: TRBV5-1; d_call: -; cdr3_aa: CASSLAAPGVYEQFF
j_call: TRBJ2-5; v_call: TRBV10-1; d_call: -; cdr3_aa: CASSREVEETQYF
j_call: TRBJ2-3; v_call: TRBV11-2; d_call: TRBD2; cdr3_aa: CASSILAGPSTDTQYF
j_call: TRBJ2-1; v_call: TRBV7-2; d_call: TRBD2; cdr3_aa: CASSDLGGSTQFF
j_call: TRBJ2-3; v_call: TRBV5-6; d_call: -; cdr3_aa: CASSLERADTQYF
j_call: TRBJ2-5; v_call: TRBV15; d_call: TRBD2; cdr3_aa: CATGGGFQETQYF
j_call: TRBJ1-1; v_call: TRBV27; d_call: -; cdr3_aa: CASSFSTANTEAFF
j_call: TRBJ2-6; v_call: TRBV2; d_call: -; cdr3_aa: CASSERSRGSGANVLTF
j_call: TRBJ2-6; v_call: TRBV29-1; d_call: -; cdr3_aa: CSALGRGKAGANVLTF
j_call: TRBJ1-2; v_call: TRBV10-3; d_call: -; cdr3_aa: CAIGEPGDYGYTF
j_call: TRBJ1-5; v_call: TRBV28; d_call: TRBD1; cdr3_aa: CASKSPTGSNQPQHF
j_call: TRBJ1-1; v_call: TRBV2; d_call: -; cdr3_aa: CASHLGGAVTEAFF
j_call: TRBJ1-1; v_call: TRBV29-1; d_call: -; cdr3_aa: CSVSQMNTEAFF
j_call: TRBJ1-1; v_call: TRBV10-1; d_call: -; cdr3_aa: CASSFGPTGTEAFF
j_call: TRBJ2-2; v_call: TRBV28; d_call: TRBD1; cdr3_aa: CASSLGTGRELFF
j_call: TRBJ1-2; v_call: TRBV5-7; d_call: -; cdr3_aa: CASTAINRRLGYTF
j_call: TRBJ1-3; v_call: TRBV4-2; d_call: TRBD1; cdr3_aa: CASSQGQGYSGNTIYF
j_call: TRBJ1-2; v_call: TRBV5-1; d_call: TRBD1; cdr3_aa: CASSRQGADYGYTF